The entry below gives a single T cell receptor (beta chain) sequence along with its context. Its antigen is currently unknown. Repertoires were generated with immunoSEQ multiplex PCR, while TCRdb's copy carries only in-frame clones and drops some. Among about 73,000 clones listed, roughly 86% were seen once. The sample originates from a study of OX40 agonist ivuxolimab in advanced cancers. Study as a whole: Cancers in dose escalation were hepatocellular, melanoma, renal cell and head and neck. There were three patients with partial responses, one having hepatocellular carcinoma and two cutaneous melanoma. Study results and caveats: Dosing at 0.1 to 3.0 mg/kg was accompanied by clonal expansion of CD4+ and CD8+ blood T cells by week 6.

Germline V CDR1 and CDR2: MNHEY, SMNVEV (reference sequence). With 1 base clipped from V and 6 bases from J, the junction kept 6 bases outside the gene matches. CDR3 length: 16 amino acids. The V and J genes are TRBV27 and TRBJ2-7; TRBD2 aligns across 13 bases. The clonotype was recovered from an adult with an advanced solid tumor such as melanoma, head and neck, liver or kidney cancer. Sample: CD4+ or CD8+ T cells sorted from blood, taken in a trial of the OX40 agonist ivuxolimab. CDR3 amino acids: CASSLFRTSGRGEQYF. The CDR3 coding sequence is TGTGCCAGCAGTTTATTTAGGACTAGCGGGAGAGGCGAGCAGTACTTC.